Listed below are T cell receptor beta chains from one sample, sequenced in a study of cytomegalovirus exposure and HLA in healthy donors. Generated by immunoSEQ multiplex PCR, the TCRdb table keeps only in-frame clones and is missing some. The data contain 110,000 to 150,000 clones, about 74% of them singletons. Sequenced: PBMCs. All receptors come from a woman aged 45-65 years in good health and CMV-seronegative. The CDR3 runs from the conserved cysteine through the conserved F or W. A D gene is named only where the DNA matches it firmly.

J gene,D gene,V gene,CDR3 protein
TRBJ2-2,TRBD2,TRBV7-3,CASSSGGGGAHTGELFF
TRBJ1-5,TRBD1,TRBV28,CASSFDRANQPQHF
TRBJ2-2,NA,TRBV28,CASSTSSRNTGELFF
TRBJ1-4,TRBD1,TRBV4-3,CASSQDLVGQGNEKLFF
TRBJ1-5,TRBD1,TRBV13,CASSLSGQGGGQPQHF
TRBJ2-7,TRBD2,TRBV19,CASSSGTRLYEQYF
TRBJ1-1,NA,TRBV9,CASRGGNTEAFF
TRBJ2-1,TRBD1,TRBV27,CASSLEGASYNEQFF
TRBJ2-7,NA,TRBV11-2,CASSSTYEQYF
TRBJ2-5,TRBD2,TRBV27,CASSTRLAGGSETQYF
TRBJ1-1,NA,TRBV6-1,CASILTGVNTEAFF
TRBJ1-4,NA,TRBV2,CASSQQGTNEKLFF
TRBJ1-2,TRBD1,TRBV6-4,CASSISGTGYGYTF
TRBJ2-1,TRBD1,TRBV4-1,CASSPPAGTVNEQFF
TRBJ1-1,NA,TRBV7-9,CASSPGDTEAFF
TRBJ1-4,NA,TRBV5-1,CASSLSQGIGEKLFF
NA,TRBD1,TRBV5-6,CASSLLGQSYEQYF
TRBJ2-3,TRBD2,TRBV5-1,CASSLSGGASDTQYF
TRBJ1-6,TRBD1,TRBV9,CASSKVYGTERNSPLHF
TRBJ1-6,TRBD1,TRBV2,CASSEGTGVAPLHF
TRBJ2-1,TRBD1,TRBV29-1,CSGNRGLSEQFF
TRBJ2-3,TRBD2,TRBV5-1,CASSPGLAGDDTQYF
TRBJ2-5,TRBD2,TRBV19,CASSRTSGFQETQYF
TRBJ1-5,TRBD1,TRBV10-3,CAISESPKGTGNDYSNQPQHF
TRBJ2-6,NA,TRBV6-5,CASRPDFSGANVLTF
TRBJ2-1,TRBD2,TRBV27,CASSVTSLTVSSYNEQFF
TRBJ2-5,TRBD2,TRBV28,CASSFASGGEETQYF
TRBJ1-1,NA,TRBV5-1,CASSPEGWTEAFF
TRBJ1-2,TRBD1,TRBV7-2,CASTRDSPYGYTF
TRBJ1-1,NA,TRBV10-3,CAISDTGHRNTEAFF
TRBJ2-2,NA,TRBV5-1,CASSPRLLARAPNTGELFF
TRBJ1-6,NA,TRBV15,CATRIRGSYNSPLHF
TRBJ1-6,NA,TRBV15,CATSRGLQNSPLHF
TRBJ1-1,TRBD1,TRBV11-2,CASIMDREDTEAFF
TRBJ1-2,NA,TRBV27,CASSLSTGLDYTF
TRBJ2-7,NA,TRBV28,CASSWQRLGTYEQYF